This entry lists 13 T cell receptor beta chains sequenced from one sample in a study of technical replicates of blood from a few donors. Clones were sequenced by immunoSEQ multiplex PCR, and TCRdb holds only the in-frame ones, with some missing. This sample yields roughly 82,000 clones, of which around nine tenths are seen a single time; approximately 0.27% belongs to the top ten. The source material was T cells isolated from PBMCs. All receptors come from a human donor in good health.

This clone was counted a few times. This chain connects TRBV7-9 to TRBJ1-1; unclear D gene. Germline CDR1 SEHNR, CDR2 FQNEAQ (reference sequence). Trimming removed 7 bases at V and 6 bases at J, with 12 bases between. The CDR3 loop spans 12 amino acids. This chain's CDR3 is CASTGGGAEAFF. DNA of the CDR3: TGTGCCAGCACGGGAGGTGGAGCTGAAGCTTTCTTT.

The V gene is TRBV29-1, the J gene TRBJ2-1; D perhaps matches TRBD1 (6 bases). CDR3 length: 12 residues. The V and J ends lost 4 bases and 7 bases respectively, with 11 bases between them. Germline CDR1 and CDR2: SQVTM and ANQGSEA. CDR3 nucleotides: TGCAGCGTTGGGACAGTAAATAATGAGCAGTTCTTC. Amino acids: CSVGTVNNEQFF.

This chain uses TRBV10-1 with TRBJ1-1; tentative D call: TRBD1 (5 bases). In germline, CDR1 is WNHNN, CDR2 SYGVQD (reference sequence). The germline V and J ends were trimmed by 4 bases and 0 bases, with 12 bases remaining between them. The CDR3 spans 15 residues. The CDR3 region is CASSAMEGMNTEAFF. The CDR3 region has the DNA TGCGCCAGCAGTGCCATGGAGGGGATGAACACTGAAGCTTTCTTT.

The gene calls are TRBV4-1 and TRBJ2-5, with D unclear. Germline CDR1 reads MGHRA; CDR2 reads YSYEKL. The CDR3 contains 14 residues. V lost 4 bases to trimming and J lost 5 bases, with 14 bases between them. The CDR3 DNA sequence: TGCGCCAGCAGCCTTGTCGGCTTGGGCGAGACCCAGTACTTC. Translation: CASSLVGLGETQYF.

This clone occurred once. V gene TRBV5-6 combines with J gene TRBJ2-7, with no clear D. The CDR3 sequence is 13 residues long. V was pared by 5 bases and J by 3 bases, with 12 bases between. Germline-derived CDR1 and CDR2 are SGHDT and YYEEEE. CDR3 loop: CASSWHPGYEQYF. In DNA, the CDR3 is TGTGCCAGCAGTTGGCATCCTGGCTACGAGCAGTACTTC.

The chain links TRBV5-1 to TRBJ2-5, with TRBD2 matching over 12 bases. The trim removed 5 bases at V and 9 bases at J, leaving 14 bases unmatched. Germline V CDR1 and CDR2: SGHRS, YFSETQ. This CDR3 has 16 residues. In nucleotides, the CDR3 is TGCGCCAGCAGGCCCTTCACTAGCGGGGGGCCGGCGGCCCAGTACTTC. Protein product: CASRPFTSGGPAAQYF.

V usage is TRBV6-5 and J usage is TRBJ2-7, with TRBD1 identical over 9 bases. The CDR3 length is 15 residues. The junction had 6 bases not matched to a gene; V was cut back by 2 bases and J by 4 bases. Germline V lookup: CDR1 MNHEY, CDR2 SVGAGI. The DNA for the CDR3 is TGTGCCAGCAGTTACAATGACAGGGGGTTGTACGAGCAGTACTTC. Encoded protein: CASSYNDRGLYEQYF.

This clone is a singleton in its sample. The chain couples TRBV5-4 to TRBJ1-1; perhaps TRBD1 as D (5 bases). The CDR3 is 13 amino acids. V was clipped by 1 base and J by 4 bases, with 8 bases between them. The V gene's germline CDR1 is SGHNT and CDR2 YYREEE (reference sequence). CDR3 in amino acids: CASSLWGGTEAFF. The CDR3, as DNA: TGTGCCAGCAGCTTGTGGGGGGGCACTGAAGCTTTCTTT.

The J gene is TRBJ2-7, the V gene TRBV18; D may be TRBD2 (5 bases). Trimming cost V 3 bases and J 6 bases, with 12 bases left between them. The CDR3 length is 13 residues. In germline, CDR1 is KGHSH, CDR2 LQKENI. The CDR3 DNA sequence: TGTGCCAGCTCACCTGGATCGGGGTCCGAGCAGTACTTC. Translating it yields CASSPGSGSEQYF.

The chain couples TRBV2 to TRBJ1-3, with TRBD1 identical over 7 bases. V trimming: 3 bases; J trimming: 0 bases; junction bases outside the gene matches: 17. Germline CDR1 SNHLY, CDR2 FYNNEI. The CDR3 has 20 amino acids. The CDR3 spells CASSDGFGVRDRASGNTIYF. CDR3 nucleotide sequence: TGTGCCAGCAGTGACGGCTTCGGAGTCCGAGACAGGGCCTCTGGAAACACCATATATTTT.

V is TRBV2 and J is TRBJ1-2; D ambiguous. Deletions cut 6 bases from V and 5 bases from J, with 19 bases between. Germline lookup yields CDR1 SNHLY and CDR2 FYNNEI. The CDR3 totals 15 residues. The CDR3: CASSINWAAIYGYTF. The CDR3 coding sequence is TGTGCCAGCAGCATCAATTGGGCCGCAATTTATGGCTACACCTTC.

The chain couples TRBV2 to TRBJ1-5; D uncertain. CDR1 SNHLY and CDR2 FYNNEI come from the germline V gene. There are 14 residues in the CDR3. Trimming shortened V by 9 bases and J by 6 bases, and 18 bases separated the two germline ends. The CDR3 is CASLPGREAQPQHF. The CDR3 DNA follows: TGTGCCAGTTTGCCGGGCCGGGAGGCTCAGCCCCAGCATTTT.

As DNA, the CDR3 is TGCGCCAGCAGTTCCCGGGGCTCCTACAATGAGCAGTTCTTC. Residues: CASSSRGSYNEQFF. The chain couples TRBV5-1 to TRBJ2-1, with D maybe TRBD2 (5 bases). V shed 5 bases and J shed 0 bases, with 9 bases lying between them. Germline V gives CDR1 SGHRS, CDR2 YFSETQ. The CDR3 runs 14 residues.